This TCR beta chain was profiled in a study of T cells after yellow fever vaccination. Whole-study context: Preparing low-cell-number fractions relied on SMART-Seq v4 Ultra Low Input. Findings and caveats of the study: A limited proportion of clonotypes was detected within both the CD4 and CD8 compartments. FACS-sorted repertoires could harbor abundant contaminating bulk-population clonotypes.

V shed 2 bases and J shed 6 bases, with 10 bases lying between them. The germline V gene has CDR1 SGHDN and CDR2 FVKESK. The CDR3 has 14 residues. This clonotype was seen at least ten times. Its cognate antigen is unknown. TCRdb re-called the 5' RACE reads through MiXCR, storing one row per CDR3 protein. The sample has 150,000 to 200,000 distinct CDR3 sequences; approximately 6.2% are singletons. J is TRBJ2-2 and V is TRBV14, with unresolved D. This clonotype originated in a man between 18 and 35 years old who received the YFV17D yellow fever vaccine. Sequencing was performed on CD4+ T cells sorted from PBMCs, taken on the day of the first yellow fever vaccination. In nucleotides, the CDR3 is TGTGCCAGCAGCCAACGTGCCCCATCCGGGGAGCTGTTTTTT. Translated: CASSQRAPSGELFF.